Here is one TCR beta chain with its context. Source study methods: Reference gene primer amplification gave estimated nucleated cell counts. Profiled with immunoSEQ multiplex PCR; TCRdb holds only in-frame clones, not every one. From that table come the V and J calls and clone size; the DNA was used to work out D and trimming. The sample includes around 100,000 clones, roughly 85% seen only once; the top ten take approximately 3%. The data derive from a study of blood T cell repertoires in COVID-19. Study overall: Italy, Spain and the United States were the sources of the convalescent and acute COVID-19 samples. The cDNA or gDNA used as material had been derived from T cells, B-cell-depleted T cells, or PBMCs.

The CDR3 loop spans 14 amino acids. J lost 7 bases, V lost 4 bases, and 8 bases had no gene match. The germline V gene has CDR1 SEHNR and CDR2 FQNEAQ (reference sequence). The chain is built from TRBV7-9 and TRBJ2-3; 7 positions agree with TRBD1. The receptor comes from a man in his fifties in a cohort sampled during active COVID-19. Material for sequencing was peripheral blood. The CDR3 reads CASSSTGSANTQYF. CDR3 sequence (DNA): TGTGCCAGCAGCTCGACAGGGTCGGCAAATACGCAGTATTTT.